Following are 6 T cell receptor beta chains from one sample sequenced in a study of blood T cell repertoires in COVID-19. The repertoire was sequenced with immunoSEQ multiplex PCR; TCRdb's copy has only in-frame clones and lacks some. This sample has 200,000 or so clones, with 65% to 85% found just once. The specimen was peripheral blood. The receptors were gathered from a woman younger than 45 with acute or convalescent COVID-19.

This chain joins TRBV5-1 and TRBJ1-2, with 7 bases lining up with TRBD1. Germline V lookup: CDR1 SGHRS, CDR2 YFSETQ. CDR3 length: 16 amino acids. V lost 0 bases, J lost 3 bases, and 8 bases stayed unmatched. The CDR3 loop reads CASSLVGQSIYYGYTF. In DNA, the CDR3 is TGCGCCAGCAGCTTGGTGGGACAGTCAATTTACTATGGCTACACCTTC.

V is TRBV5-1 and J is TRBJ1-4, with D possibly being TRBD1 (5 bases). The CDR3 is 16 amino acids. Trimming took off 0 bases at V and 7 bases at J, with 16 bases between the two ends. CDR1 and CDR2 from the germline V gene are SGHRS and YFSETQ. The CDR3 region is CASSLEAGRRFEKLFF. CDR3 in DNA: TGCGCCAGCAGCTTGGAAGCAGGGCGACGATTTGAAAAACTGTTTTTT. The full variable domain, its missing parts supplied by reference TRBV5-1 and TRBJ1-4, is KAGVTQTPRYLIKTRGQQVTLSCSPISGHRSVSWYQQTPGQGLQFLFEYFSETQRNKGNFPGRFSGRQFSNSRSEMNVSTLELGDSALYLCASSLEAGRRFEKLFFGSGTQLSVL.

J is TRBJ2-3 and V is TRBV19; the D gene is possibly TRBD1 (5 bases). Germline loops: CDR1 LNHDA, CDR2 SQIVND (reference sequence). Trimming left V 1 base short and J 1 base short, with 12 bases between. The CDR3 spans 16 residues. CDR3 sequence: CASSIVSGMGTDTQYF. The CDR3 bases are TGTGCCAGTAGTATAGTATCAGGGATGGGCACAGATACGCAGTATTTT.

The chain links TRBV7-9 to TRBJ1-4, with a possible D match to TRBD1 (5 bases). The CDR3 length is 16 residues. Per germline, CDR1 SEHNR and CDR2 FQNEAQ (reference sequence). V lost 4 bases and J 6 bases, leaving 18 bases between the germline ends. CDR3 sequence (DNA): TGTGCCAGCAGCTCCCCTACGGGGGGTAAGGATGAAAAACTGTTTTTT. Translation: CASSSPTGGKDEKLFF.

The CDR3 region has the DNA TGTGCCAGCAGTGGGGGTTACACAGGGGCGGGAGCTTTCTTT. It encodes CASSGGYTGAGAFF. This chain links TRBV6-6 with TRBJ1-1; 7 bases are shared with TRBD1. Germline V CDR1 and CDR2: MNHNY, SVGAGI (reference sequence). The V segment lost 5 bases and the J segment 10 bases; nucleotides outside the gene matches: 13. CDR3 length: 14 residues.

The chain combines TRBV7-6 with TRBJ2-1; TRBD1 agrees at 8 bases. Germline V lookup: CDR1 SGHVS, CDR2 FNYEAQ. The CDR3 covers 16 residues. The J segment lost 6 bases and the V segment lost 0 bases, leaving 7 bases of the junction unmatched. The CDR3 DNA reads as TGTGCCAGCAGCTTAGCGGTTTCAGGGGGCCTCAATGAGCAGTTCTTC. Its protein product is CASSLAVSGGLNEQFF.